Included here is one T cell receptor (beta chain) sequence, with context. The antigen remains undetermined. This sample stems from a study of T cells after yellow fever vaccination. Findings and limits, study-wide: Researchers noted that a small share of clonotypes showed up in both CD4 and CD8 compartments.

The J segment lost 8 bases and the V segment lost 3 bases, leaving 15 bases of the junction unmatched. This CDR3 contains 16 residues. In germline, CDR1 is SEHNR, CDR2 FQNEAQ (reference sequence). Using its own MiXCR run on the 5' RACE reads, TCRdb lists one record per CDR3 protein. The sample lists under 700,000 distinct CDR3 sequences, roughly a sixth occurring once. The sample consisted of PBMCs, taken 5 days after the first yellow fever vaccination. The sequence was obtained from a man younger than 30 who received the YFV17D yellow fever vaccine. V gene TRBV7-9 combines with J gene TRBJ1-2; 7 positions match TRBD1. The CDR3 spells CASSLTLQGSPLGYTF. CDR3 coding DNA: TGTGCCAGCAGCTTGACCCTACAGGGGTCTCCTCTGGGCTACACCTTC.